These 26 T cell receptor beta chains were all obtained from the same sample, sequenced in a study of Ad26.COV2.S vaccination and SARS-CoV-2 variants. As for treatment: some 19 received Ad26.COV2.S at low or high dose, single or two shots; roughly five received placebo; per-sample allocation not given. The samples date from day 63 after the first vaccine or placebo injection. Assay used: immunoSEQ multiplex PCR; TCRdb lists only in-frame clones, some missing. The table has roughly 380,000 clones, approximately 90% seen once. The material sequenced was peripheral blood, taken in a trial of Ad26.COV2.S vaccine versus placebo. The source of these receptors is a person between 18 and 60 years old who received the Ad26.COV2.S COVID-19 vaccine or a placebo.

The rearrangement links TRBV30 to TRBJ1-5; D is unresolved. V lost 0 bases to trimming and J lost 7 bases, with 13 bases between them. The CDR3 consists of 14 residues. Germline-derived CDR1 and CDR2 are GTSNPN and SVGIG (reference sequence). CDR3 DNA sequence: TGTGCCTGGAGTGTGGTTGGGGTGATGCAGCCCCAGCATTTT. Its translation: CAWSVVGVMQPQHF.

With respect to this clone: The same CDR3 is also encoded by other DNA sequences in this sample. The J gene is TRBJ1-1, the V gene TRBV18; D is unclear. The germline V and J ends were trimmed by 3 bases and 1 base, with 6 bases remaining between them. CDR1 KGHSH and CDR2 LQKENI come from the germline V gene. This CDR3 contains 13 residues. The CDR3 sequence is CASSPGQNTEAFF. The CDR3 region has the DNA TGTGCCAGCTCACCTGGCCAGAACACTGAAGCTTTCTTT. Drawing the rest from reference TRBV18 and TRBJ1-1, the complete variable domain is NAGVMQNPRHLVRRRGQEARLRCSPMKGHSHVYWYRQLPEEGLKFMVYLQKENIIDESGMPKERFSAEFPKEGPSILRIQQVVRGDSAAYFCASSPGQNTEAFFGQGTRLTVV.

The J gene is TRBJ1-2, the V gene TRBV6-1; 10 bases map to TRBD1. The V segment lost 0 bases and the J segment 0 bases; nucleotides outside the gene matches: 4. This CDR3 spans 17 amino acids. Germline CDR1 and CDR2: MNHNS and SASEGT. CDR3 loop: CASSEAGTGAANYGYTF. For the CDR3, the DNA is TGTGCCAGCAGTGAAGCAGGGACAGGGGCCGCTAACTATGGCTACACCTTC.

V gene TRBV29-1 combines with J gene TRBJ1-1, with a weak D call TRBD1 (6 bases). Trimming took off 5 bases at V and 5 bases at J, with 12 bases between the two ends. The germline gives CDR1 SQVTM, CDR2 ANQGSEA. The CDR3 runs 12 residues. The CDR3 is CSVRGARTEAFF. The DNA of the CDR3 is TGCAGCGTTCGGGGGGCGCGGACTGAAGCTTTCTTT.

The gene calls are TRBV5-1 and TRBJ1-2; D is possibly TRBD1 (6 bases). CDR1 is SGHRS and CDR2 is YFSETQ in the germline V gene. The CDR3 sequence is 13 residues long. Trimming shortened V by 4 bases and J by 5 bases, and 12 bases separated the two germline ends. CDR3 loop: CASSRGQTYGYTF. In DNA form, the CDR3 reads TGCGCCAGCAGCCGGGGACAAACGTATGGCTACACCTTC. The full variable domain, with the rest looked up from reference TRBV5-1 and TRBJ1-2, is KAGVTQTPRYLIKTRGQQVTLSCSPISGHRSVSWYQQTPGQGLQFLFEYFSETQRNKGNFPGRFSGRQFSNSRSEMNVSTLELGDSALYLCASSRGQTYGYTFGSGTRLTVV.

The chain uses TRBV18 and TRBJ1-4; D possibly corresponds to TRBD1 (5 bases). The CDR3 has 14 residues. The V end was cut by 3 bases, the J end by 8 bases, with 13 bases between. Germline loops: CDR1 KGHSH, CDR2 LQKENI. CDR3 DNA sequence: TGTGCCAGCTCACCCTCCCAGGGCCCCGAAAAACTGTTTTTT. It yields the protein CASSPSQGPEKLFF.

This chain joins TRBV7-9 and TRBJ2-2; TRBD2 is a possible D gene (5 bases). Trimming took off 5 bases at V and 4 bases at J, with 17 bases between the two ends. CDR1 is SEHNR and CDR2 is FQNEAQ in the germline V gene (reference sequence). This CDR3 contains 16 residues. CDR3 region: CASSPRVPESTGELFF. The DNA of the CDR3 is TGTGCCAGCAGCCCGAGGGTCCCAGAGAGCACCGGGGAGCTGTTTTTT.

J is TRBJ2-5 and V is TRBV6-2 or TRBV6-3; 10 bases fit TRBD2. The ends lost 5 bases at V and 4 bases at J; junction bases unmatched: 7. CDR3 size: 15 residues. The germline gives CDR1 MNHEY, CDR2 SVGEGT. Written as DNA, the CDR3 is TGTGCCAGCAGTCCCAGCGGGGGGGCGGGAGAGACCCAGTACTTC. Translating it yields CASSPSGGAGETQYF.

This chain connects TRBV5-6 to TRBJ1-1, with no clear D. Looked up from germline, CDR1 is SGHDT and CDR2 is YYEEEE. The CDR3 spans 12 residues. Trimming took off 5 bases at V and 8 bases at J, with 13 bases between the two ends. CDR3 in DNA: TGTGCCAGCAGAACCGGGATCCAAGAAGCTTTCTTT. Translating it yields CASRTGIQEAFF. Full variable domain (outside the CDR3, taken from reference TRBV5-6 and TRBJ1-1): DAGVTQSPTHLIKTRGQQVTLRCSPKSGHDTVSWYQQALGQGPQFIFQYYEEEERQRGNFPDRFSGHQFPNYSSELNVNALLLGDSALYLCASRTGIQEAFFGQGTRLTVV.

CDR3 coding DNA: TGTGCCAGCAGCTTAGGCGGCCGGACCGAGACCCAGTACTTC. Its translation is CASSLGGRTETQYF. The chain recombines TRBV7-3 with TRBJ2-5, with D uncertain. This CDR3 comprises 14 residues. V lost 2 bases and J lost 5, with 12 bases in between. Germline V gene data show CDR1 as SGHTA and CDR2 as FQGTGA.

V is TRBV7-2 and J is TRBJ2-1; 9 bases agree with TRBD1. V trimming: 5 bases; J trimming: 7 bases; junction bases outside the gene matches: 3. Germline V gives CDR1 SGHTA, CDR2 FQGNSA. This CDR3 is 13 amino acids long. The CDR3 region has the DNA TGTGCCAGCAGCCGTGACAGGGGGAATGAGCAGTTCTTC. This gives the protein CASSRDRGNEQFF.

This clone was counted once. V gene TRBV3-1 (or the pseudogene TRBV3-2) combines with J gene TRBJ2-7, with a weak D call TRBD2 (6 bases). Germline assignment: CDR1 LGHDT and CDR2 YNNKEL (reference sequence). This CDR3 contains 18 residues. V lost 0 bases, J lost 1 base, and 19 bases lay in between. In nucleotides, the CDR3 is TGTGCCAGCAGCCAAGAACGTGATATGGGACTTAAATCCTACGAGCAGTACTTC. Its translation: CASSQERDMGLKSYEQYF.

The chain combines TRBV5-6 with TRBJ2-7, with D unresolved. Per the germline V gene, CDR1 is SGHDT and CDR2 is YYEEEE. CDR3 length equals 15 residues. Trimming removed 2 bases from V and 1 base from J, with 13 bases in between. The CDR3 is CASSFLDGNSYEQYF. As DNA, the CDR3 is TGTGCCAGCAGCTTCTTAGACGGAAATTCCTACGAGCAGTACTTC.

The chain recombines TRBV18 with TRBJ2-1; D is ambiguous. Trimming shortened V by 3 bases and J by 1 base, and 7 bases separated the two germline ends. The V gene's germline CDR1 is KGHSH and CDR2 LQKENI. The CDR3 spans 14 residues. CDR3 sequence: CASSPASSYNEQFF. The CDR3, as DNA: TGTGCCAGCTCACCGGCCTCATCCTACAATGAGCAGTTCTTC.

The chain employs TRBV24-1 and TRBJ2-1, with a possible D match to TRBD2 (5 bases). Germline CDR1 reads KGHDR; CDR2 reads SFDVKD. The length of the CDR3 is 15 residues. V was trimmed by 4 bases and J by 0 bases, leaving 9 bases between them. The DNA for the CDR3 is TGTGCCACCAGTGACGCTAGCCGCTCCTACAATGAGCAGTTCTTC. Translation gives CATSDASRSYNEQFF.

This chain uses TRBV18 with TRBJ1-5; TRBD1 agrees at 9 bases. The trim removed 5 bases at V and 7 bases at J, leaving 3 bases unmatched. Germline CDR1 KGHSH, CDR2 LQKENI. The CDR3 loop spans 13 amino acids. The CDR3 is CASSTTGGQPQHF. The CDR3 bases are TGTGCCAGCTCAACGACAGGGGGGCAGCCCCAGCATTTT.

The chain uses TRBV6-6 and TRBJ2-3, with D maybe TRBD1 (6 bases). CDR3 length: 16 amino acids. Per germline, CDR1 MNHNY and CDR2 SVGAGI (reference sequence). V shed 5 bases and J shed 4 bases, with 19 bases lying between them. CDR3 sequence reads: CASSRTGNRPPDTQYF. In DNA form, the CDR3 reads TGTGCCAGCAGTCGAACAGGGAACAGGCCCCCAGATACGCAGTATTTT.

The gene calls are TRBV6-6 and TRBJ2-3, with TRBD2 matching 8 bases. Germline trimming cut 0 bases from V and 1 base from J; bases unmatched to any gene: 0. Germline V CDR1 and CDR2: MNHNY, SVGAGI (reference sequence). CDR3 length: 15 amino acids. The DNA of the CDR3 is TGTGCCAGCAGTTACTCGCGGGGGGGCACAGATACGCAGTATTTT. This codes for CASSYSRGGTDTQYF.

The genes are TRBV12-3 or TRBV12-4 and TRBJ2-2; a possible D gene is TRBD1 (5 bases). The CDR3 is 13 amino acids. Trimming took 3 bases from V and 6 from J, leaving 8 bases between them. The CDR3 DNA is TGTGCCAGCAGTTTGGGCAGGGCCGGGGAGCTGTTTTTT. This translates into CASSLGRAGELFF.

The J gene is TRBJ2-1, the V gene TRBV9; 7 bases map to TRBD1. The germline V gene has CDR1 SGDLS and CDR2 YYNGEE. Trimming at V came to 3 bases and at J to 7 bases, leaving 1 base not matched to a gene. This CDR3 is built from 12 residues. This CDR3 is CASSATGNEQFF. The DNA of the CDR3 is TGTGCCAGCAGCGCGACAGGGAATGAGCAGTTCTTC.

V is TRBV21-1 and J is TRBJ2-7; no check of the table's D call, TRBD2, against the DNA was made. TRBV21-1 is flagged as a pseudogene. The CDR3 loop spans 18 amino acids. CDR3 in amino acids: CASSKAPWTSPRAYEQYF. In DNA, the CDR3 is TGTGCCAGCAGCAAAGCCCCCTGGACTAGCCCCAGAGCCTACGAGCAGTACTTC.

This clone was seen once. The genes are TRBV27 and TRBJ1-1; TRBD1 matches 8 bases. CDR3 length equals 13 residues. Per germline, CDR1 MNHEY and CDR2 SMNVEV (reference sequence). The junction had 9 bases not matched to a gene; V was cut back by 5 bases and J by 10 bases. The CDR3 DNA reads as TGTGCCAGCAGTCCCTTACAGGGGGTGGTAGCTTTCTTT. It translates to CASSPLQGVVAFF.

J is TRBJ2-2 and V is TRBV9; 12 bases match TRBD1. The germline CDR1 and CDR2 sequences are SGDLS and YYNGEE. V lost 4 bases and J lost 7; bases outside the gene matches: 8. The CDR3 runs 16 residues. The CDR3 loop reads CASSSRDRGLNGELFF. For the CDR3, the DNA is TGTGCCAGCAGCAGTCGGGACAGGGGGCTTAACGGGGAGCTGTTTTTT.

V usage is TRBV29-1 and J usage is TRBJ2-7; the D gene is possibly TRBD1 (5 bases). V lost 6 bases and J 1 base, leaving 10 bases between the germline ends. Germline lookup yields CDR1 SQVTM and CDR2 ANQGSEA. The CDR3 sequence is 12 residues long. The CDR3 nucleotides are TGCAGCGTACGGCAGGGATCCTACGAGCAGTACTTC. It translates to CSVRQGSYEQYF.

This chain joins TRBV19 and TRBJ1-5, with unresolved D. CDR3 size: 15 residues. Germline CDR1 and CDR2: LNHDA and SQIVND (reference sequence). Deletions cut 1 base from V and 7 bases from J, with 14 bases between. CDR3 DNA sequence: TGTGCCAGTAGTATAGCGCGGCAGCTTTACCAGCCCCAGCATTTT. Protein sequence: CASSIARQLYQPQHF.

The chain combines TRBV19 with TRBJ1-2; perhaps TRBD1 as D (5 bases). Germline lookup yields CDR1 LNHDA and CDR2 SQIVND (reference sequence). This CDR3 spans 12 amino acids. The germline V and J ends were trimmed by 10 bases and 5 bases, with 14 bases remaining between them. The CDR3 loop is CATHQGGYGYTF. DNA for the CDR3: TGTGCCACCCATCAGGGTGGATATGGCTACACCTTC.